The rows below give T cell receptor beta chains drawn from one sample of a study of neoadjuvant anti-PD-1 for oral cavity cancer. TCRdb's table, derived via immunoSEQ multiplex PCR, lists solely in-frame clones and lacks some. The sample holds 14,000 or so clones; 65% to 80% are singletons and the top ten take roughly 2%. The material was PBMCs, obtained after nivolumab (anti-PD-1) treatment. These receptors originate from a person aged 35-79 years with oral cavity squamous cell carcinoma. Each CDR3 is given with its conserved first and last residue. A D gene is named only where the DNA matches it firmly. Only part of the rows carry a size: once, few, many, or a class if the clone is expanded.

NA | TRBJ2-1 | NA | TRBV7-3 | CASSLTGYEQFF | TGTGCCAGCAGCTTAACGGGGTATGAGCAGTTCTTC
TRBD2 | TRBJ2-1 | NA | TRBV4-2 | CASSRGTSGPYNEQFF | TGTGCCAGCAGCCGGGGGACTAGCGGTCCCTACAATGAGCAGTTCTTC
NA | TRBJ2-3 | NA | TRBV6-9 | CASSSCLWGPITDTQYF | TGTGCCAGCAGCTCCTGTTTGTGGGGGCCGATCACAGATACGCAGTATTTT
NA | TRBJ1-1 | NA | TRBV7-9 | CASSTQTVLGTEAFF | TGTGCCAGCAGCACCCAGACAGTCCTGGGCACTGAAGCTTTCTTT
TRBD2 | TRBJ2-3 | NA | TRBV4-1 | CASTFEIAGGRKQYF | TGCGCCAGCACATTCGAGATAGCGGGAGGGAGAAAGCAGTATTTT
TRBD2 | TRBJ2-1 | NA | TRBV11-2 | CASSPGLAGGRPPYNEQFF | TGTGCCAGCAGCCCGGGACTAGCGGGAGGGCGTCCCCCTTACAATGAGCAGTTCTTC
TRBD2 | TRBJ2-1 | NA | TRBV7-2 | CASSNPGLAGADEQFF | TGTGCCAGCAGCAACCCGGGACTAGCGGGAGCCGATGAGCAGTTCTTC
NA | TRBJ2-3 | NA | TRBV4-1 | CASSQESERRTDTQYF | TGCGCCAGCAGCCAAGAGTCCGAGCGCCGCACAGATACGCAGTATTTT
NA | TRBJ2-7 | NA | TRBV28 | CASSSGASFNEQYF | TGTGCCAGCAGCTCCGGAGCAAGTTTCAACGAGCAGTACTTC
NA | TRBJ1-2 | NA | TRBV5-1 | CASSKEALNYGYTF | TGCGCCAGCAGCAAGGAGGCACTCAACTATGGCTACACCTTC
NA | TRBJ1-1 | NA | TRBV5-1 | CASSWNRPGNTEAFF | TGCGCCAGCAGCTGGAACCGGCCTGGGAACACTGAAGCTTTCTTT
NA | TRBJ1-1 | NA | TRBV2 | CASHHLEDTEAFF | TGTGCCAGCCACCATCTGGAGGACACTGAAGCTTTCTTT
NA | TRBJ1-1 | NA | TRBV7-6 | CASRQLFGDTEAFF | TGTGCCAGCAGACAGCTTTTCGGGGACACTGAAGCTTTCTTT
TRBD1 | TRBJ1-2 | NA | TRBV7-3 | CASSRGQGPNYGYTF | TGTGCCAGCAGCCGGGGACAGGGTCCTAACTATGGCTACACCTTC
NA | TRBJ2-2 | NA | TRBV6-5 | CASNTGIGELFF | TGTGCCAGCAATACGGGGATCGGGGAGCTGTTTTTT
NA | TRBJ2-7 | NA | TRBV6-5 | CASSESYEQYF | TGTGCCAGCAGTGAGTCATACGAGCAGTACTTC
NA | TRBJ2-2 | NA | TRBV7-9 | CASSVGGTGELFF | TGTGCCAGCAGCGTCGGTGGAACCGGGGAGCTGTTTTTT
NA | TRBJ2-2 | NA | TRBV19 | CASSRGGGPGELFF | TGTGCCAGTAGTAGAGGTGGGGGTCCCGGGGAGCTGTTTTTT
NA | TRBJ1-1 | NA | TRBV30 | CAWSLQGNTEAFF | TGTGCCTGGAGTTTACAGGGGAACACTGAAGCTTTCTTT
NA | TRBJ1-1 | NA | TRBV5-1 | CASSPGQGGTEAFF | TGCGCCAGCAGCCCCGGTCAGGGTGGCACTGAAGCTTTCTTT
TRBD1 | TRBJ2-7 | NA | TRBV11-1 | CASSPDRDEQYF | TGTGCCAGCAGCCCAGACAGGGACGAGCAGTACTTC
NA | TRBJ2-1 | NA | TRBV7-9 | CASSLKSGTPYNEQFF | TGTGCCAGCAGCTTAAAGAGCGGGACACCCTACAATGAGCAGTTCTTC
NA | TRBJ1-3 | NA | TRBV5-5 | CASSLGATASSGNTIYF | TGTGCCAGCAGCTTGGGGGCCACAGCATCCTCTGGAAACACCATATATTTT
NA | TRBJ2-7 | few | TRBV21-1 | CASSLAGYEQYF | TGTGCCAGCAGCCTCGCGGGGTACGAGCAGTACTTC
TRBD2 | TRBJ2-3 | NA | TRBV30 | CAWSAGLAGADTQYF | TGTGCCTGGAGCGCTGGACTAGCGGGGGCAGATACGCAGTATTTT
NA | TRBJ2-3 | once | TRBV5-6 | CASSASDTQYF | TGTGCCAGCAGCGCGTCAGATACGCAGTATTTT
TRBD1 | TRBJ2-7 | NA | TRBV6-5 | CASSSEPGQGRYEQYF | TGTGCCAGCAGTTCCGAACCGGGACAGGGAAGATACGAGCAGTACTTC
TRBD1 | TRBJ1-6 | NA | TRBV5-4 | CASGPGTGAGNSPLHF | TGTGCCAGCGGGCCGGGGACAGGGGCTGGAAATTCACCCCTCCACTTT
TRBD2 | TRBJ2-7 | NA | TRBV9 | CASSPVGGEGSYEQYF | TGTGCCAGCAGTCCCGTCGGAGGGGAGGGCTCCTACGAGCAGTACTTC
NA | TRBJ2-2 | few | TRBV2 | CASREKTVTGELFF | TGTGCCAGCAGGGAAAAGACAGTAACCGGGGAGCTGTTTTTT
NA | TRBJ2-1 | NA | TRBV13 | CASSLGLLSYNEQFF | TGTGCCAGCAGCTTAGGGTTACTCTCCTACAATGAGCAGTTCTTC
NA | TRBJ2-3 | NA | TRBV6-1 | CASSEVWAPDTQYF | TGTGCCAGCAGTGAAGTCTGGGCGCCAGATACGCAGTATTTT
NA | TRBJ1-1 | NA | TRBV7-9 | CASNREQGTEAFF | TGTGCCAGCAATAGGGAACAGGGCACTGAAGCTTTCTTT
NA | TRBJ1-5 | NA | TRBV25-1 | CASSEPGYSNQPQHF | TGTGCCAGCAGTGAACCGGGTTATAGCAATCAGCCCCAGCATTTT
NA | TRBJ2-5 | NA | TRBV6-5 | CASIGSGQETQYF | TGTGCCAGCATAGGGAGCGGTCAAGAGACCCAGTACTTC
NA | TRBJ2-5 | NA | TRBV29-1 | CSATLGTTPETQYF | TGCAGCGCGACCCTCGGGACAACACCAGAGACCCAGTACTTC
NA | TRBJ1-2 | NA | TRBV5-1 | CASSSDSYGYTF | TGCGCCAGCAGCTCGGACAGCTATGGCTACACCTTC
NA | TRBJ1-3 | NA | TRBV10-1 | CASSLGPADTIYF | TGCGCCAGCAGCCTGGGCCCGGCGGACACCATATATTTT
NA | TRBJ1-2 | NA | TRBV5-1 | CASSLRYLAGLDGYTF | TGCGCCAGCAGCTTGCGTTATCTGGCGGGCCTAGATGGCTACACCTTC
NA | TRBJ1-1 | NA | TRBV7-2 | CASSWTPETGAFF | TGTGCCAGCAGCTGGACCCCTGAAACGGGAGCTTTCTTT
TRBD1 | TRBJ1-6 | NA | TRBV14 | CASSQERGRLDSPLHF | TGTGCCAGCAGCCAAGAGAGGGGGCGGCTGGATTCACCCCTCCACTTT
NA | TRBJ1-2 | NA | TRBV15 | CATSRELTYNYGYTF | TGTGCCACCAGCAGAGAATTGACCTATAACTATGGCTACACCTTC
TRBD2 | TRBJ2-1 | NA | TRBV25-1 | CASTETQPSGRAHEQFF | TGTGCCAGCACTGAAACCCAACCTAGCGGGAGGGCCCATGAGCAGTTCTTC
TRBD1 | TRBJ2-7 | few | TRBV2 | CASRDRGHPSYEQYF | TGTGCCAGCAGGGACAGGGGGCATCCCTCCTACGAGCAGTACTTC
NA | TRBJ2-1 | NA | TRBV12-2 | CASRLSLLTSGGAKGSYNEQFF | TGTGCAAGTCGCTTATCGCTCCTAACTAGCGGGGGGGCTAAGGGTTCATACAATGAGCAGTTCTTC
NA | TRBJ2-3 | NA | TRBV7-6 | CASSLSGNTDTQYF | TGTGCCAGCAGCTTAAGCGGAAACACAGATACGCAGTATTTT
NA | TRBJ2-7 | NA | TRBV6-1 | CASSYAYEQYF | TGTGCCAGCAGTTATGCCTACGAGCAGTACTTC
NA | TRBJ1-6 | NA | TRBV15 | CATSRGLWDNSPLHF | TGTGCCACCAGCAGGGGGCTTTGGGATAATTCACCCCTCCACTTT
NA | TRBJ2-2 | few | TRBV10-1 | CATQDPSGELFF | TGCGCCACCCAGGACCCGTCGGGGGAGCTGTTTTTT